This record looks at one TCR beta chain sequence and its context. Sequenced by immunoSEQ multiplex PCR; TCRdb stores in-frame clones only, minus some. The table includes over 200,000 clones, approximately 79% detected once. The CDR3 covers 13 residues. V was cut by 4 bases and J by 3 bases, with 10 bases left in between. CDR1 LGHDT and CDR2 YNNKEL come from the germline V gene (reference sequence). The sample is drawn from a study of blood T cell repertoires in COVID-19. The V and J genes are TRBV3-1 (or the pseudogene TRBV3-2) and TRBJ2-7; D is perhaps TRBD1 (6 bases). The sample was peripheral blood. The TCR originated in a human donor in a cohort sampled during active COVID-19. The chain's CDR3 is CASSLGQNYEQYF. The CDR3 DNA follows: TGTGCCAGCAGCCTTGGACAGAACTACGAGCAGTACTTC.